This T cell receptor (beta chain) was identified in a study of T cells after yellow fever vaccination. The CDR3 has 15 amino acids. J was trimmed by 2 bases and V by 4 bases; bases with no gene match: 8. Germline-derived CDR1 and CDR2 are SGHRS and YFSETQ. Overall study results and limits: The study re-detected most primary-vaccination clones after the booster (about 96% CD4, 88% CD8). Contaminating bulk clonotypes could be abundant in FACS-sorted repertoires.

5'RACE template switching added a universal primer site and UMIs to TCR cDNA. Via MiXCR, TCRdb re-called the 5' RACE reads, giving one row per CDR3 protein. Of 350,000 to 550,000 distinct CDR3 sequences listed, roughly a sixth were seen once; the top ten hold roughly a sixth. This clonotype occurred a few times. Antigen unknown. The sample was PBMCs, taken before the yellow fever booster vaccination. The sequence was collected from a man between 18 and 35 years old who received the YFV17D yellow fever vaccine. J is TRBJ2-7 and V is TRBV5-1; 8 bases align to TRBD1. CDR3 DNA sequence: TGCGCCAGCAGCCCGAACCGGGACAGGACCTACGAGCAGTACTTC. This gives the protein CASSPNRDRTYEQYF.